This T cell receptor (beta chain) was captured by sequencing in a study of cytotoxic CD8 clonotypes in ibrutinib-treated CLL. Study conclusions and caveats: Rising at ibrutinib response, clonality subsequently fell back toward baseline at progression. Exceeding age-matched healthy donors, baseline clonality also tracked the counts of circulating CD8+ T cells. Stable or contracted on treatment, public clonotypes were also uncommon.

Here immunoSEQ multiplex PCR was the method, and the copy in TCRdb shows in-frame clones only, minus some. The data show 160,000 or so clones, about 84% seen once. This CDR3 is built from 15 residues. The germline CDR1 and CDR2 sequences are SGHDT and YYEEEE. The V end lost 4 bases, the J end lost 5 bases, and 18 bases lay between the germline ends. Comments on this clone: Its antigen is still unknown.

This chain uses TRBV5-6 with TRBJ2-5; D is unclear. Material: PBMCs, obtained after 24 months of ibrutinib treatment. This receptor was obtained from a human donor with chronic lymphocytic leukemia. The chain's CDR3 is CASSTLGFQEETQYF. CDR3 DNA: TGTGCCAGCAGCACTCTGGGGTTTCAGGAGGAGACCCAGTACTTC.